The 8 T cell receptor beta chains below were found in one sample sequenced in a study of cytomegalovirus exposure and HLA in healthy donors. The PCR contained 60 Vbeta and 13 Jbeta primers. Method: immunoSEQ multiplex PCR; TCRdb's copy keeps in-frame clones and lacks some. The data show 100,000 to 130,000 clones, 60% to 80% seen once. The sample consisted of PBMCs. The receptors shown here come from a man aged 18 to 30 in good health and CMV-seronegative.

The sample holds a few counts of this clone. V is TRBV6-4 and J is TRBJ1-2; 12 bases fit TRBD1. V was clipped by 6 bases and J by 8 bases; unmatched bases: 4. The V gene's germline CDR1 is MRHNA and CDR2 SNTAGT. The CDR3 has 13 amino acids. CDR3 protein: CASRRGQGAGYTF. Here the CDR3 DNA reads TGTGCCAGCAGACGGGGACAGGGGGCCGGCTACACCTTC.

In its sample, this clone was seen a few times. V is TRBV5-1 and J is TRBJ2-7; TRBD1 is a possible D gene (6 bases). With 4 bases removed from V and 7 bases from J, the gap between germline ends came to 15 bases. Germline CDR1 and CDR2: SGHRS and YFSETQ. The CDR3 loop spans 13 amino acids. This CDR3 reads CASSPGTLDEQYF. CDR3 nucleotides: TGCGCCAGCAGCCCCGGGACACTTGATGAGCAGTACTTC.

This clone was counted once. The V and J genes are TRBV27 and TRBJ2-5, with a tentative D call TRBD2 (7 bases). Deletions cut 5 bases from V and 7 bases from J, with 20 bases between. Germline V gives CDR1 MNHEY, CDR2 SMNVEV (reference sequence). This CDR3 region has 15 residues. The CDR3 DNA is TGTGCCAGCAGTGCCGTGATGGGGGGGCCGGGGACCCAGTACTTC. It specifies CASSAVMGGPGTQYF.

The chain is built from TRBV28 and TRBJ1-4, with D unclear. The V and J ends lost 10 bases and 1 base respectively, with 13 bases between them. This CDR3 has 14 amino acids. CDR1 MDHEN and CDR2 SYDVKM come from the germline V gene. The CDR3, as DNA: TGTGCCACGTCTACGGTCCAAACTAATGAAAAACTGTTTTTT. This translates into CATSTVQTNEKLFF. Using reference TRBV28 and TRBJ1-4 for the parts outside the CDR3, the full variable domain is DVKVTQSSRYLVKRTGEKVFLECVQDMDHENMFWYRQDPGLGLRLIYFSYDVKMKEKGDIPEGYSVSREKKERFSLILESASTNQTSMYLCATSTVQTNEKLFFGSGTQLSVL.

The V call is TRBV7-9, the J call TRBJ2-7; D remains ambiguous. The germline CDR1 and CDR2 sequences are SEHNR and FQNEAQ (reference sequence). The CDR3 has 13 residues. The V and J ends lost 0 bases and 9 bases respectively, with 12 bases between them. CDR3: CASSLAIESRQYF. DNA of the CDR3: TGTGCCAGCAGCTTAGCGATTGAAAGCCGGCAGTACTTC.

The chain couples TRBV7-9 to TRBJ2-5, with D tentatively TRBD2 (7 bases). The DNA end is more similar to TRBJ2-7, so the J call may be wrong. Germline CDR1 is SEHNR and CDR2 is FQNEAQ (reference sequence). This CDR3 spans 17 amino acids. CDR3 loop: CASSSLGGRGLAYEQYF. CDR3 DNA sequence: TGTGCCAGCAGCTCTCTAGGAGGGCGGGGGCTAGCCTACGAGCAGTACTTC.

The CDR3 DNA reads as TGTGTCACGGGGAGGGACAGGGATGCCTACGAGCAGTACTTC. This codes for CVTGRDRDAYEQYF. This chain uses TRBV15 with TRBJ2-7; TRBD1 matches at 9 bases. CDR3 length equals 14 residues. Germline-derived CDR1 and CDR2 are LNHNV and YYDKDF (reference sequence).

The J gene is TRBJ2-7, the V gene TRBV7-3, with D maybe TRBD2 (6 bases). V shed 5 bases and J shed 0 bases, with 17 bases lying between them. Germline CDR1 and CDR2: SGHTA and FQGTGA. CDR3 length equals 16 residues. CDR3 coding DNA: TGTGCCAGCAGCCTCACGGCGGGGTCTAGCTCCTACGAGCAGTACTTC. It is translated as CASSLTAGSSSYEQYF. The variable domain in full, with the rest retrieved from reference TRBV7-3 and TRBJ2-7, is GAGVSQTPSNKVTEKGKYVELRCDPISGHTALYWYRQSLGQGPEFLIYFQGTGAADDSGLPNDRFFAVRPEGSVSTLKIQRTERGDSAVYLCASSLTAGSSSYEQYFGPGTRLTVT.